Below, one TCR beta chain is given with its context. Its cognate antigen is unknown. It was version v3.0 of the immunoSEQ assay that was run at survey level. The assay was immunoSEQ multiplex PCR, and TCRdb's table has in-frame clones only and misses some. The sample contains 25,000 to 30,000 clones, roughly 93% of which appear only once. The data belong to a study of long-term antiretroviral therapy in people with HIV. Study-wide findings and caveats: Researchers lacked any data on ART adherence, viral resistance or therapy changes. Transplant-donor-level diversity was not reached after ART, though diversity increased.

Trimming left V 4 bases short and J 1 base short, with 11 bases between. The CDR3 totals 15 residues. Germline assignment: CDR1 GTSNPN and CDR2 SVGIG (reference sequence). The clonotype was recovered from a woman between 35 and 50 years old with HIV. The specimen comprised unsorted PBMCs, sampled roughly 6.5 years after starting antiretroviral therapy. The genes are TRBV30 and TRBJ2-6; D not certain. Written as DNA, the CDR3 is TGTGCCTGGACTCCCTTAGTTTCTGGGGCCAACGTCCTGACTTTC. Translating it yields CAWTPLVSGANVLTF.